This is a list of T cell receptor beta chains from one sample in a study of T cell responses to AZD1222 COVID-19 vaccine. Produced via immunoSEQ multiplex PCR; TCRdb's table is partial and in-frame only. The profile shows about 96,000 clones, approximately 90% of them singletons. The material was peripheral blood, obtained on day 0 of AZD1222 vaccination. The receptor source for this set is an adult in good health. Each CDR3 is given with its conserved first and last residue. D genes are given only for firm matches. Clone size is not always given. Where it is, it says once, few, many or a class for expanded clones.

d_call j_call clone_size v_call cdr3_aa cdr3_nt
. TRBJ1-6 . TRBV25-1 CASNAQPYNSPLHF TGTGCCAGCAACGCACAGCCGTATAATTCACCCCTCCACTTT
. TRBJ1-3 . TRBV13 CASSLDPRSGNTIYF TGTGCCAGCAGCTTAGATCCCCGCTCTGGAAACACCATATATTTT
TRBD2 TRBJ2-5 . TRBV2 CASRRLAGGTQETQYF TGTGCCAGCAGGAGACTAGCGGGGGGGACGCAAGAGACCCAGTACTTC
. TRBJ2-7 . TRBV19 CASSITISYEQYF TGTGCCAGTAGTATAACTATTTCCTACGAGCAGTACTTC
. TRBJ1-5 . TRBV7-9 CASSYSRGGNQPQHF TGTGCCAGCAGCTACTCAAGGGGCGGCAATCAGCCCCAGCATTTT
TRBD1 TRBJ1-1 . TRBV7-2 CASSLVGGRDGTEAFF TGTGCCAGCAGCTTAGTAGGGGGCCGGGATGGCACTGAAGCTTTCTTT
. TRBJ2-3 . TRBV28 CASSLNQPSTDTQYF TGTGCCAGCAGTTTAAACCAACCCAGCACAGATACGCAGTATTTT
TRBD2 TRBJ2-3 . TRBV19 CASSTRTSLAGAVDTQYF TGTGCCAGTAGTACGCGAACCTCTCTAGCGGGGGCGGTAGATACGCAGTATTTT
TRBD2 TRBJ2-1 . TRBV10-1 CASSERGGAANEQFF TGCGCCAGCAGTGAGCGGGGGGGCGCAGCCAATGAGCAGTTCTTC
. TRBJ1-5 . TRBV12-3/TRBV12-4 CASSFDSNQPQHF TGTGCCAGCAGTTTCGACAGCAATCAGCCCCAGCATTTT
. TRBJ2-1 once TRBV5-6 CASSFTSDEQFF TGTGCCAGCAGCTTCACCAGTGATGAGCAGTTCTTC
. TRBJ1-2 . TRBV19 CASSMWASQGYTF TGTGCCAGTAGTATGTGGGCCTCCCAAGGCTACACCTTC
. TRBJ1-6 once TRBV2 CASSEWQDGSPLHF TGTGCCAGCAGTGAGTGGCAGGACGGTTCACCCCTCCACTTT
TRBD1 TRBJ2-3 few TRBV28 CASSGRTGGDTDTQYF TGTGCCAGCAGTGGTCGGACAGGGGGAGACACAGATACGCAGTATTTT
. TRBJ1-6 . TRBV30 CAWSAGSSSYNSPLHF TGTGCCTGGAGTGCGGGGTCGAGCTCCTATAATTCACCCCTCCACTTT
TRBD2 TRBJ2-3 . TRBV5-4 CASSLSASGGDTDTQYF TGTGCCAGCAGCTTGAGCGCTAGCGGGGGGGACACAGATACGCAGTATTTT
TRBD1 TRBJ1-2 . TRBV19 CASSDTGDYGYTF TGTGCCAGTAGTGATACAGGGGATTACGGCTACACCTTC
. TRBJ1-3 . TRBV11-1 CASGQGYSGNTIYF TGTGCCAGCGGCCAGGGCTACTCTGGAAACACCATATATTTT
. TRBJ2-7 . TRBV6-1 CASSEEGSSYEQYF TGTGCCAGCAGTGAAGAAGGAAGCTCCTACGAGCAGTACTTC
. TRBJ1-2 . TRBV2 CASNRELAYGYTF TGTGCCAGTAACAGGGAATTGGCCTATGGCTACACCTTC
. TRBJ2-1 . TRBV19 CASSIVPFGFRAEEQFF TGTGCCAGTAGTATAGTGCCCTTCGGGTTCCGCGCAGAAGAGCAGTTCTTC
. TRBJ1-2 . TRBV5-1 CASSGETYGYTF TGCGCCAGCAGTGGGGAGACATATGGCTACACCTTC
TRBD2 TRBJ2-7 . TRBV7-8 CASSSGLAGAIREQYF TGTGCCAGCAGCTCTGGACTAGCGGGGGCAATCAGGGAGCAGTACTTC
. TRBJ2-2 . TRBV5-1 CASSSEGSANTGELFF TGCGCCAGCAGCTCGGAGGGATCCGCGAACACCGGGGAGCTGTTTTTT
. TRBJ2-6 . TRBV6-5 CASSYPGANVLTF TGTGCCAGCAGTTACCCTGGGGCCAACGTCCTGACTTTC
. TRBJ1-6 . TRBV6-2/TRBV6-3 CASSPTGNSPLHF TGTGCCAGCAGCCCAACAGGAAATTCACCCCTCCACTTT
TRBD1 TRBJ1-6 . TRBV4-1 CASSQRAGTDSPLHF TGCGCCAGCAGCCAACGTGCTGGGACAGATTCACCCCTCCACTTT
. TRBJ1-5 . TRBV6-5 CASSSGGIPYQPQHF TGTGCCAGCAGTTCCGGGGGGATCCCCTATCAGCCCCAGCATTTT
. TRBJ2-1 . TRBV6-4 CASSVSWPIRYNEQFF TGTGCCAGCAGTGTTTCCTGGCCGATACGCTACAATGAGCAGTTCTTC
. TRBJ1-2 . TRBV19 CASTPGLLWGYTF TGTGCCAGTACCCCCGGCCTCCTGTGGGGCTACACCTTC
TRBD1 TRBJ2-1 . TRBV7-6 CASSSRQGAGNEQFF TGTGCCAGCAGCTCCCGACAGGGGGCAGGCAATGAGCAGTTCTTC
. TRBJ1-2 . TRBV7-9 CASSPGRTYGYTF TGTGCCAGCAGCCCGGGCAGGACCTATGGCTACACCTTC
. TRBJ1-2 . TRBV29-1 CSGGSNDYGYTF TGCAGCGGGGGCAGCAACGACTATGGCTACACCTTC
. TRBJ1-5 . TRBV30 CAWNDRSSNQPQHF TGTGCCTGGAACGACAGGTCTAGCAATCAGCCCCAGCATTTT
TRBD2 TRBJ2-1 . TRBV3-1/TRBV3-2 CASSPLAALAGGTYNEQFF TGTGCCAGCAGCCCACTTGCCGCACTAGCGGGGGGGACCTACAATGAGCAGTTCTTC
. TRBJ1-1 . TRBV12-3/TRBV12-4 CASSPTVNTEAFF TGTGCCAGCAGCCCCACAGTGAACACTGAAGCTTTCTTT
. TRBJ2-3 . TRBV11-2 CASSLSLTVSTDTQYF TGTGCCAGCAGCTTAAGTCTTACAGTTAGCACAGATACGCAGTATTTT
. TRBJ2-3 . TRBV19 CASSPGQTSTDTQYF TGTGCCAGTAGCCCAGGACAGACTAGCACAGATACGCAGTATTTT
. TRBJ1-1 . TRBV27 CASSLSLQREAFF TGTGCCAGCAGTTTATCGTTACAGCGTGAAGCTTTCTTT
. TRBJ2-5 . TRBV5-8 CASSGGLNVETQYF TGTGCCAGCAGCGGGGGACTTAATGTGGAGACCCAGTACTTC
TRBD2 TRBJ2-3 . TRBV19 CASSIGGGATDTQYF TGTGCCAGTAGTATAGGCGGGGGGGCCACAGATACGCAGTATTTT
. TRBJ2-5 . TRBV12-3/TRBV12-4 CASSSTWAETQYF TGTGCCAGCAGCTCGACATGGGCGGAGACCCAGTACTTC
TRBD2 TRBJ2-2 . TRBV7-9 CASSASGGADGELFF TGTGCCAGCAGCGCTAGCGGGGGAGCCGACGGGGAGCTGTTTTTT
. TRBJ1-4 . TRBV7-9 CASSLGGTLEKLFF TGTGCCAGCAGCTTAGGCGGTACCTTGGAAAAACTGTTTTTT
. TRBJ2-7 few TRBV9 CASSTSGNPGYEQYF TGTGCCAGCAGCACCTCCGGGAACCCAGGCTACGAGCAGTACTTC
TRBD2 TRBJ2-2 . TRBV9 CASSQSGGFTGELFF TGTGCCAGCAGTCAGAGCGGGGGATTCACCGGGGAGCTGTTTTTT
. TRBJ1-6 . TRBV7-9 CASSLTGDRSYNSPLHF TGTGCCAGCAGCCTGACGGGGGACCGCTCCTATAATTCACCCCTCCACTTT
. TRBJ1-5 . TRBV19 CASNKGSLNQPQHF TGTGCCAGTAATAAGGGGTCCCTCAATCAGCCCCAGCATTTT